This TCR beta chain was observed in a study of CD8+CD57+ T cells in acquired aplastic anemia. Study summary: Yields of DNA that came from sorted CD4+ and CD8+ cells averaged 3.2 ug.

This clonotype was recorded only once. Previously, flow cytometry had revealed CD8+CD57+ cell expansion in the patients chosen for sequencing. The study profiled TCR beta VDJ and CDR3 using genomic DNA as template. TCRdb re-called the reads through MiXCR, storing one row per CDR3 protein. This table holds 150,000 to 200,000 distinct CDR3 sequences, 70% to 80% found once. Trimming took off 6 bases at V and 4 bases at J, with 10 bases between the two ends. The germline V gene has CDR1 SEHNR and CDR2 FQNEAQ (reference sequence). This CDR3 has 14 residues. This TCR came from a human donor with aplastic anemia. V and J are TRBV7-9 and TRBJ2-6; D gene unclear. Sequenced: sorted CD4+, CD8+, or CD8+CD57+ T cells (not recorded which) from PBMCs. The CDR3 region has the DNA TGTGCCAGCAGGTGGCGATCGGGGGCCAACGTCCTGACTTTC. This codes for CASRWRSGANVLTF. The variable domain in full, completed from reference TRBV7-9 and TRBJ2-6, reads DTGVSQNPRHKITKRGQNVTFRCDPISEHNRLYWYRQTLGQGPEFLTYFQNEAQLEKSRLLSDRFSAERPKGSFSTLEIQRTEQGDSAMYLCASRWRSGANVLTFGAGSRLTVL.